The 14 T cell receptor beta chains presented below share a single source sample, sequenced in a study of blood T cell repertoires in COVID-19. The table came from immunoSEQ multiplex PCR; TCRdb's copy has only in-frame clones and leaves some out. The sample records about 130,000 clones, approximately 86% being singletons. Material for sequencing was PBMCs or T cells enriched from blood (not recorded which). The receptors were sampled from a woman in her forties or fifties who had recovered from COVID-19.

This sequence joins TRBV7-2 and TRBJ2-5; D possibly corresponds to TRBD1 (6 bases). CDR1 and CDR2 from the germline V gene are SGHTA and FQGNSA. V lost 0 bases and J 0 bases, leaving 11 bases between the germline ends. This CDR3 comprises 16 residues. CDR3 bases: TGTGCCAGCAGCTTAGCGCTCGGACAGTACCAAGAGACCCAGTACTTC. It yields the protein CASSLALGQYQETQYF.

CDR3 amino acids: CASSERGQFIGNTIYF. The CDR3 DNA follows: TGTGCCAGCAGTGAAAGGGGACAATTTATTGGAAACACCATATATTTT. The rearrangement uses TRBV25-1 and TRBJ1-3; weak D call: TRBD1 (6 bases). The V end was cut by 2 bases, the J end by 3 bases, with 14 bases between. Germline V gives CDR1 MGHDK, CDR2 SYGVNS. This CDR3 is built from 16 residues.

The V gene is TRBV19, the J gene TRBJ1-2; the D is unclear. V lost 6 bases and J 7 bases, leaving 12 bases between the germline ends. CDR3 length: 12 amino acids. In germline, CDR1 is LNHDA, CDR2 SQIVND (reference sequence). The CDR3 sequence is CASSTSRGGYTF. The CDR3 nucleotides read TGTGCCAGTAGCACAAGTAGAGGTGGCTACACCTTC.

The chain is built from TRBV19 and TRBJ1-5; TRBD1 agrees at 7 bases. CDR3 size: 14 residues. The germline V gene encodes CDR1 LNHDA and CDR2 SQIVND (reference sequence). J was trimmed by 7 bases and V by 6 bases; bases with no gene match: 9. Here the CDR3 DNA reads TGTGCCAGTAGCTCCGAGGGGGCAAGGCAGCCCCAGCATTTT. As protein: CASSSEGARQPQHF.

The DNA for the CDR3 is TGTGCCAGCAGCTTATTCGGGGGGTACGAGCAGTACTTC. Translating gives CASSLFGGYEQYF. The V and J genes are TRBV11-2 and TRBJ2-7; 7 bases agree with TRBD2. Germline values: CDR1 SGHAT, CDR2 FQNNGV. The CDR3 extends over 13 amino acids. With V trimmed by 2 bases and J by 4 bases, 2 bases remained unmatched.

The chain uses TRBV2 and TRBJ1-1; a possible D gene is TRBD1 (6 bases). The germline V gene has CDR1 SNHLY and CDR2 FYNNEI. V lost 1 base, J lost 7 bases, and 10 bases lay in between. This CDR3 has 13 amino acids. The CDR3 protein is CASSEGQVFEAFF. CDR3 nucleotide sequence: TGTGCCAGCAGTGAAGGACAGGTGTTTGAAGCTTTCTTT.

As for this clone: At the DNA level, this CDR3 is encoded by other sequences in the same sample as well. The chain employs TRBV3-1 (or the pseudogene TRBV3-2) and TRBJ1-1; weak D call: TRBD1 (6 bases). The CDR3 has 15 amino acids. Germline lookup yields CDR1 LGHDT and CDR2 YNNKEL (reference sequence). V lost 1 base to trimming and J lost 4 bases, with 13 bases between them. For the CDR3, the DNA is TGTGCCAGCAGCCAAGTCGGGGGGCGAGGCACTGAAGCTTTCTTT. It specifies CASSQVGGRGTEAFF.

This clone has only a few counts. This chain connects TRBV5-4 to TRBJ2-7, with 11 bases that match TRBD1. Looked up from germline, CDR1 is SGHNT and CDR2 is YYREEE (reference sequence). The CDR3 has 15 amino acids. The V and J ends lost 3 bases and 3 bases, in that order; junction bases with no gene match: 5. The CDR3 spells CASSSPGTGGYEQYF. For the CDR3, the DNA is TGTGCCAGCAGCTCCCCAGGGACAGGGGGCTACGAGCAGTACTTC.

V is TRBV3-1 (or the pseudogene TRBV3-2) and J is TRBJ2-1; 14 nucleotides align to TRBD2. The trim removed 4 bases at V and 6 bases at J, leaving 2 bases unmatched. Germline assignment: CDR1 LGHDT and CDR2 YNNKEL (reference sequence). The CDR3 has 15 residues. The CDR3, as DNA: TGTGCCAGCAGCCCGACTAGCGGGGGGGGCAATGAGCAGTTCTTC. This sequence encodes CASSPTSGGGNEQFF.

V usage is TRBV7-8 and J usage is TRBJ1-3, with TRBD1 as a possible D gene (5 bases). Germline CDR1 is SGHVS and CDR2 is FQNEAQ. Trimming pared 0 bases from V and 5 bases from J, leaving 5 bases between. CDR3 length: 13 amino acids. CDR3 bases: TGTGCCAGCAGCTTAGCGGACAGAAACACCATATATTTT. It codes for CASSLADRNTIYF.

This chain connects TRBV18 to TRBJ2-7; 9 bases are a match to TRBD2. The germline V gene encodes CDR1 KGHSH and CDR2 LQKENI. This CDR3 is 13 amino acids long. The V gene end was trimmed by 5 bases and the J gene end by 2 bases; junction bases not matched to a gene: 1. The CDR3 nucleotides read TGTGCCAGCTCAGTAGCGGGGGCCTACGAGCAGTACTTC. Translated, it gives CASSVAGAYEQYF.

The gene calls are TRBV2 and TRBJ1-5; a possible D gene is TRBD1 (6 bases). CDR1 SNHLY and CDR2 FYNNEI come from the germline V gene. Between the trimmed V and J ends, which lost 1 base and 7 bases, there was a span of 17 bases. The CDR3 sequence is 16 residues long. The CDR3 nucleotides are TGTGCCAGCAGTGAAGGGGGCAGGGGACATGGGCAGCCCCAGCATTTT. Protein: CASSEGGRGHGQPQHF.

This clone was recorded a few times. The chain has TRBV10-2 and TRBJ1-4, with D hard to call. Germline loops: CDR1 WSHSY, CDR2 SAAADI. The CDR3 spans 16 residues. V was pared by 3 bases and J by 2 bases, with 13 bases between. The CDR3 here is CASSETDIDTNEKLFF. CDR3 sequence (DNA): TGCGCCAGCAGTGAAACAGACATAGATACTAATGAAAAACTGTTTTTT.

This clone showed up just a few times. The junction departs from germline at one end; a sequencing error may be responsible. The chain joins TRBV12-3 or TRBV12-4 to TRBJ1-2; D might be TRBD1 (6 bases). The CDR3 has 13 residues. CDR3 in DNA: TGTGCCAGCAGTCCTAGGGGGAACTTTGGCTACACCTTC. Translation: CASSPRGNFGYTF.